These T cell receptor beta chains were read from a single sample in a study of T cell responses to AZD1222 COVID-19 vaccine. Produced via immunoSEQ multiplex PCR; TCRdb's table is partial and in-frame only. Among around 190,000 clones listed, roughly nine tenths were seen once. The specimen comprised peripheral blood, sampled 28 days after the second AZD1222 dose. The receptors derive from an adult who received the AZD1222 COVID-19 vaccine. The CDR3 runs from the conserved cysteine through the conserved F or W. The D gene is left open where the match is weak. Only some rows state a clone size, as once, few, many or a class for expanded clones.

V	length	J	size	D	DNA	CDR3
TRBV24-1	14	TRBJ2-2	.	.	TGTGCCACCAGTGACCAACAGGGCGCCGGGGAGCTGTTTTTT	CATSDQQGAGELFF
TRBV5-1	13	TRBJ2-7	.	.	TGCGCCAGCAGCCCTACGCGCAGGGGCGAGCAGTACTTC	CASSPTRRGEQYF
TRBV2	13	TRBJ2-1	.	.	TGTGCCAGCAGAGTAGGGGGAGGGGTTGAGCAGTTCTTC	CASRVGGGVEQFF
TRBV12-3/TRBV12-4	13	TRBJ2-5	.	TRBD1	TGTGCCAGCAGTTCGGACAGGGAAGAGACCCAGTACTTC	CASSSDREETQYF
TRBV10-1	17	TRBJ2-3	.	TRBD2	TGCGCCAGCAGTGAGGGACTAGCGGGAGGGTCCACAGATACGCAGTATTTT	CASSEGLAGGSTDTQYF
TRBV19	16	TRBJ2-2	.	.	TGTGCCAGTAGTATAGATTTGGGCATAACCACCGGGGAGCTGTTTTTT	CASSIDLGITTGELFF
TRBV10-3	14	TRBJ1-2	.	.	TGTGCCATCAGAAGTGCTGGGGTAAACTATGGCTACACCTTC	CAIRSAGVNYGYTF
TRBV7-9	14	TRBJ1-6	once	.	TGTGCCAGCAGCCCCTGGACGGTTAATTCACCCCTCCACTTT	CASSPWTVNSPLHF
TRBV7-8	15	TRBJ1-1	.	TRBD1	TGTGCCAGCAGCTCGGGGGGACAGAAGAACACTGAAGCTTTCTTT	CASSSGGQKNTEAFF
TRBV5-1	19	TRBJ2-3	.	TRBD2	TGCGCCAGCAGCTTCCCCCGACAGGGGGCTAGCGGGAGGGGGGATACGCAGTATTTT	CASSFPRQGASGRGDTQYF
TRBV6-5	13	TRBJ2-7	.	.	TGTGCCAGCAGTTCCGTCGGCCCCTACGAGCAGTACTTC	CASSSVGPYEQYF
TRBV9	13	TRBJ1-1	.	TRBD1	TGTGCCAGCAGCGCTAGAACAGGGGCTGAAGCTTTCTTT	CASSARTGAEAFF
TRBV18	16	TRBJ1-6	.	.	TGTGCCAGCTCACCACAAGAGACATCGGCTAATTCACCCCTCCACTTT	CASSPQETSANSPLHF
TRBV7-9	14	TRBJ1-5	.	.	TGTGCCAGCAGCCCTACGGGGGGCCCTCAGCCCCAGCATTTT	CASSPTGGPQPQHF
TRBV9	14	TRBJ1-5	.	.	TGTGCCAGCAGCGCAGGGGAAGGCAATCAGCCCCAGCATTTT	CASSAGEGNQPQHF
TRBV27	15	TRBJ1-4	.	.	TGTGCCAGCAGTCCCGGGACCAGGGGAAATGAAAAACTGTTTTTT	CASSPGTRGNEKLFF
TRBV7-9	14	TRBJ2-2	.	.	TGTGCCAGCAGCTTAGCGGCCAACACCGGGGAGCTGTTTTTT	CASSLAANTGELFF
TRBV10-1	13	TRBJ1-1	once	.	TGCGCCAGCTCAGGACAGTTGAACACTGAAGCTTTCTTT	CASSGQLNTEAFF
TRBV3-1/TRBV3-2	15	TRBJ1-5	.	.	TGTGCCAGCAGCCCCCGGGGAGGACTCAATCAGCCCCAGCATTTT	CASSPRGGLNQPQHF
TRBV30	16	TRBJ1-1	.	.	TGTGCCTGGAGTGTAGGGAGCGGATTTATGAACACTGAAGCTTTCTTT	CAWSVGSGFMNTEAFF
TRBV12-3/TRBV12-4	13	TRBJ1-4	.	.	TGTGCCAGCTCCCATGGTGGGGATGAAAAACTGTTTTTT	CASSHGGDEKLFF
TRBV5-6	13	TRBJ1-1	.	.	TGTGCCAGCAGCTTGGGACGAAGGGGTGAAGCTTTCTTT	CASSLGRRGEAFF
TRBV10-2	12	TRBJ2-7	.	.	TGCGCCAGCAGGACCCAATCCTACGAGCAGTACTTC	CASRTQSYEQYF
TRBV5-4	14	TRBJ2-7	.	TRBD1	TGTGCCAGCAGCTGGGACAGGGGAATCCTCGAGCAGTACTTC	CASSWDRGILEQYF
TRBV11-2	13	TRBJ2-3	.	.	TGTGCCAGCAGCCTAACCTACACAGATACGCAGTATTTT	CASSLTYTDTQYF
TRBV6-5	15	TRBJ2-3	.	.	TGTGCCAGCAGTTACTACGGGGTTGGCACAGATACGCAGTATTTT	CASSYYGVGTDTQYF
TRBV7-2	16	TRBJ2-7	.	TRBD2	TGTGCCAGCAGCTTAGGTCTTGGGCGGGGGGAACGCGAGCAGTACTTC	CASSLGLGRGEREQYF
TRBV18	14	TRBJ2-7	.	.	TGTGCCAGCTCACCGGATAGAGATCTCGGCGAGCAGTACTTC	CASSPDRDLGEQYF
TRBV7-9	13	TRBJ2-5	.	.	TGTGCCAGCAGAGGGGGGGACCAAGAGACCCAGTACTTC	CASRGGDQETQYF
TRBV6-5	12	TRBJ1-2	.	.	TGTGCCAGCTCCAGGAGGAACTATGGCTACACCTTC	CASSRRNYGYTF
TRBV4-2	15	TRBJ2-5	.	.	TGTGCCAGCAGCCCGCGGGCCGGGCTTCGGGAGACCCAGTACTTC	CASSPRAGLRETQYF
TRBV29-1	15	TRBJ2-3	.	.	TGCAGCGTTGTCGGAGGGAAAAAAAGCACAGATACGCAGTATTTT	CSVVGGKKSTDTQYF